This record looks at one T cell receptor (beta chain) sequence and its context. The antigen is not known. Naive CD8 cells, CD45RO-negative and positively selected for CCR7, excluded terminally differentiated effector memory CD45RA+ cells. Study donors comprised healthy, HIV-negative adults devoid of recent acute infection or vaccination. Every donor was a Caucasian adult from Nashville, Tennessee. Libraries were prepared by immunoSEQ multiplex PCR; TCRdb keeps only in-frame clonotypes and omits some of them. This table has roughly 810,000 clones, 96% appearing once. This record comes from a study of shared clonotypes between healthy human individuals. Study details: Each donor's CD8 memory used one plate, CD8 naive two, each CD4 subset three. Study-wide findings and caveats: The sharing of approximately 5.1% of naive CD4 clonotypes was seen across a handful of donors.

The source material was naive CD8+ T cells sorted from blood. This receptor was obtained from a man between 25 and 39 years old in good health.

The CDR3 nucleotides are TGTGCCAGCAGTTTAAGGTTTCCCAATCAGCCCCAGCATTTT. Translated: CASSLRFPNQPQHF. The chain uses TRBV28 and TRBJ1-5, with D unresolved. The CDR3 has 14 amino acids. V lost 2 bases and J lost 3, with 8 bases in between. Germline V CDR1 and CDR2: MDHEN, SYDVKM.